This T cell receptor beta chain came from a study of CDR3 diversity in severe acne (dated by TCRdb to 2018 to 2020). Library generation was performed with PCR. For sequencing, an Illumina HiSeq 2000 was employed. In-frame beta chains were kept once TCRdb had trimmed the public reads at Q25 with fastp and called clones with MiXCR. Every entry covers one CDR3 protein and lists the most common genes and DNA from its rows. A total of under 95,000 distinct CDR3 sequences appear in this sample, over 45% of them only once. The ten largest clones add up to around a tenth of the sample. Points on this clonotype: The antigen this receptor binds is unknown. Base qualities are not recorded, but no much larger clone differs from it by a single base.

Between the V and J ends, shortened by 3 bases and 10 bases respectively, the junction contains 13 bases. The CDR3 runs 14 residues from the cysteine to the phenylalanine. Just CDR3 DNA is preserved here, 42 bases in frame from base 1. Sequenced: blood. The sequence links TRBV12-3 or TRBV12-4 to TRBJ1-6; no confident D gene assignment can be made. The source of this sequence is a male donor in good health, serving as a control. The DNA sequence reads TGTGCCAGCAGTTTGAGGTGGATAGACTCACCCCTCCACTTT. Translation gives CASSLRWIDSPLHF.